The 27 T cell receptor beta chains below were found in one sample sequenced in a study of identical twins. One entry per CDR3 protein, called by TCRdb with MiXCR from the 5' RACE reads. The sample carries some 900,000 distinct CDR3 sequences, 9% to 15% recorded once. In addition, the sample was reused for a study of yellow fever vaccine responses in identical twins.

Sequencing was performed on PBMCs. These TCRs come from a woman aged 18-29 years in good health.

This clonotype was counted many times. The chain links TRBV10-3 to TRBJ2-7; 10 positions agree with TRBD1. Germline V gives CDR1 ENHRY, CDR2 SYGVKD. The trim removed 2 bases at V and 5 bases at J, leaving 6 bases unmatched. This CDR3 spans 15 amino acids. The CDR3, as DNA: TGTGCCATCAGTGAGGAGGGGACAGGGGACGACGAGCAGTACGTC. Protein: CAISEEGTGDDEQYV.

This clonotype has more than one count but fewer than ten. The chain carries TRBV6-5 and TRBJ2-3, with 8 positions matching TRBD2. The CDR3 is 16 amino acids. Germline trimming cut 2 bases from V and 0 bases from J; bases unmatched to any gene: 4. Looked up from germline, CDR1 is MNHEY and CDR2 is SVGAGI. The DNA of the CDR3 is TGTGCCAGCAGTTACGGGACTAGTTTTAGCACAGATACGCAGTATTTT. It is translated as CASSYGTSFSTDTQYF.

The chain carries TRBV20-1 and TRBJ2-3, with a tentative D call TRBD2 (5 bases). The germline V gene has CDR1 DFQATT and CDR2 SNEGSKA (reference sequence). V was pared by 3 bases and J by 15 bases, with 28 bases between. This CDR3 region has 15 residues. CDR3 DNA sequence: TGCAGTGCTAGTTTTTCAGAGGGAGCCCCCCTATTCAAATATTTT. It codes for CSASFSEGAPLFKYF.

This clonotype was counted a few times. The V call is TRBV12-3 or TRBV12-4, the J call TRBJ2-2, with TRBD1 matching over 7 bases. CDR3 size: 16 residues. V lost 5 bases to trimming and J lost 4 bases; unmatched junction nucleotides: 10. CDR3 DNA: TGTGCCAGCAGTCGCCTCCGGGACAGAGCCACCGGGGAGCTGTTTTTT. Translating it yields CASSRLRDRATGELFF.

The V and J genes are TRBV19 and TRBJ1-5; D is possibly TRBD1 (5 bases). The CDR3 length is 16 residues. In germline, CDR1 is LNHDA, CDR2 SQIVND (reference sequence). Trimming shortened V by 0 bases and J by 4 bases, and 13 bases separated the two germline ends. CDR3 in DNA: TGTGCCAGTAGTATAGAGAGTGGCAGGGTAAATCAGCCCCAGCATTTT. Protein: CASSIESGRVNQPQHF.

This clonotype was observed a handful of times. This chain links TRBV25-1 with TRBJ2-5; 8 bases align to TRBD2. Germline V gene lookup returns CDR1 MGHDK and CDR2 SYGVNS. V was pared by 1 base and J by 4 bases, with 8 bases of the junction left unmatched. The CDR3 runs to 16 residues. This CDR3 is CASSEFGSGVAETQYF. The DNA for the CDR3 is TGTGCCAGCAGTGAATTTGGTAGCGGGGTAGCAGAGACCCAGTACTTC.

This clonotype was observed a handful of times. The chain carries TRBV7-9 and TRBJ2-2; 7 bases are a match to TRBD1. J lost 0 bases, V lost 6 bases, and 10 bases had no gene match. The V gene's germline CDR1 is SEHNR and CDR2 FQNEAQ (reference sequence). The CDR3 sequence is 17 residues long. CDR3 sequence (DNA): TGTGCCAGCAGAGCACCCCCGGGACAGACGAACACCGGGGAGCTGTTTTTT. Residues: CASRAPPGQTNTGELFF.

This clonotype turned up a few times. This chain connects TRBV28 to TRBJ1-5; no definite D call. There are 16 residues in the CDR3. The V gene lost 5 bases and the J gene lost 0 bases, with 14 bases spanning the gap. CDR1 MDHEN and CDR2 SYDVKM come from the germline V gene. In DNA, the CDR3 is TGTGCCAGCAGTCCACCTCGACAAAATAGCAATCAGCCCCAGCATTTT. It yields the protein CASSPPRQNSNQPQHF.

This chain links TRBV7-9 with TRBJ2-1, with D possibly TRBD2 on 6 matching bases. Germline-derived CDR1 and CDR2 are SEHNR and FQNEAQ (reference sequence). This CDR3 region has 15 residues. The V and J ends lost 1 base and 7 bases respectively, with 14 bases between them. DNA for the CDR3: TGTGCCAGCAGCTTAGACGGCGGGACTGGAAATGAGCAGTTCTTC. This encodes CASSLDGGTGNEQFF.

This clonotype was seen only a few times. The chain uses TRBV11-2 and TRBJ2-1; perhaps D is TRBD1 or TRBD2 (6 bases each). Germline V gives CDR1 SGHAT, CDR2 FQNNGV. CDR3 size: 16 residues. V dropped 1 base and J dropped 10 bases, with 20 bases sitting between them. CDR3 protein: CASSLGGVGGREEQFF. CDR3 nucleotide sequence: TGTGCCAGCAGCTTAGGCGGGGTAGGGGGGCGCGAGGAGCAGTTCTTC.

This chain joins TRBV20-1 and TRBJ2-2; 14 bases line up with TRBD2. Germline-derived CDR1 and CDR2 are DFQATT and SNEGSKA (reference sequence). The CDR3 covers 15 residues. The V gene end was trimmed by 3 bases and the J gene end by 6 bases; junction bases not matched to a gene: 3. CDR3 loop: CSARGLAGASGELFF. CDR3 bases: TGCAGTGCTAGGGGACTAGCGGGAGCATCCGGGGAGCTGTTTTTT.

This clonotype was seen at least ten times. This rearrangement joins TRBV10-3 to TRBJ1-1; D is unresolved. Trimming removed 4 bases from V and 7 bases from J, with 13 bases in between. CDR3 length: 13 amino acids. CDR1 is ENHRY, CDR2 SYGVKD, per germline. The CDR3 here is CAISGVPNGEAFF. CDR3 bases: TGTGCCATCAGTGGAGTGCCGAACGGTGAAGCTTTCTTT.

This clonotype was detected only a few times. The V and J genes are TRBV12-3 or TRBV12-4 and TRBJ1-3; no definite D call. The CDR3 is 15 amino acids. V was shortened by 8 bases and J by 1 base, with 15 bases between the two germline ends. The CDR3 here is CASSFQFPSGNTIYF. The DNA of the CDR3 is TGTGCCAGCTCTTTTCAGTTTCCTTCTGGAAACACCATATATTTT.

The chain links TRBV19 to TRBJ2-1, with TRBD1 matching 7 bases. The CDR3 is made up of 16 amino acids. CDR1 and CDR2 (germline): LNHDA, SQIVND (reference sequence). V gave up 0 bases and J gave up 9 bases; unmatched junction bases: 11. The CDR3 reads CASSIDANRGSIEQFF. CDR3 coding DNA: TGTGCCAGTAGTATAGATGCAAACAGGGGTTCGATTGAGCAGTTCTTC.

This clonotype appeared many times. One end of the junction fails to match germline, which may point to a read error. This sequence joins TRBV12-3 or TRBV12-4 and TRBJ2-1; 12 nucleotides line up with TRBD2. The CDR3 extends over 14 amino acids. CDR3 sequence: CASRTSGAYNEQFF. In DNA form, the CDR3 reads TGCGCAAGTCGGACTAGCGGGGCGTACAATGAGCAGTTCTTC.

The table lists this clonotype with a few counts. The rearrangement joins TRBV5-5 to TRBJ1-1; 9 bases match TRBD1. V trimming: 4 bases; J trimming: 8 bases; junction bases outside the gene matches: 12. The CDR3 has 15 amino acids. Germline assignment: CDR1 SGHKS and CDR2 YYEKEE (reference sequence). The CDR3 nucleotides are TGTGCCAGCAGCCCGGGCCAAGGGACAGGGACCGAAGCTTTCTTT. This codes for CASSPGQGTGTEAFF.

CDR3 protein: CASSQTPAGANTEAFF. In nucleotides, the CDR3 is TGTGCCAGCAGCCAAACCCCGGCAGGGGCTAACACTGAAGCTTTCTTT. The chain is built from TRBV3-1 and TRBJ1-1, with a possible D match to TRBD1 (6 bases). V was trimmed by 2 bases and J by 2 bases, leaving 15 bases between them. The CDR3 length is 16 residues. The germline gives CDR1 LGHDT, CDR2 YNNKEL (reference sequence).

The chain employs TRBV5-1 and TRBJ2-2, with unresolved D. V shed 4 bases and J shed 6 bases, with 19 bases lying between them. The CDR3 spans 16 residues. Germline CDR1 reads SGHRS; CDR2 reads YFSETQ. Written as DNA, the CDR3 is TGCGCCAGCAGCCTCCTCGGGCCACAGCCCCCCGGGGAGCTGTTTTTT. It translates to CASSLLGPQPPGELFF.

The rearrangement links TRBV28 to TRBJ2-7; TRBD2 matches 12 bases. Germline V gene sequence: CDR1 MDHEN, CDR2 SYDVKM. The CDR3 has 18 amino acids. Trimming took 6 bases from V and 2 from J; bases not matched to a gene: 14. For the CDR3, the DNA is TGTGCCAGCAGCCAAAATCGACTAGCGGGAGCGGGCCCCTACGAGCAGTACTTC. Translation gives CASSQNRLAGAGPYEQYF.

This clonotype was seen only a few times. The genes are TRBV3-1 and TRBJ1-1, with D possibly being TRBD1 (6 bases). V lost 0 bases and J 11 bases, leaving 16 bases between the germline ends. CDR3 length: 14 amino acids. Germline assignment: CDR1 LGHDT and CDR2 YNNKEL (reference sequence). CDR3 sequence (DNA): TGTGCCAGCAGCCAAGATCGAGGACAGTATGGGGCTTTCTTT. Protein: CASSQDRGQYGAFF.

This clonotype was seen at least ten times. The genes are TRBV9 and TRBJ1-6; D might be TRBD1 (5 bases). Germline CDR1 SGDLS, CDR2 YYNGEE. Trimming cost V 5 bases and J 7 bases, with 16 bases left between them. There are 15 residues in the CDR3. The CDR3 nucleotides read TGTGCCAGCAGTTGGGGACCCCCAGGGAATTCACCCCTCCACTTT. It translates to CASSWGPPGNSPLHF.

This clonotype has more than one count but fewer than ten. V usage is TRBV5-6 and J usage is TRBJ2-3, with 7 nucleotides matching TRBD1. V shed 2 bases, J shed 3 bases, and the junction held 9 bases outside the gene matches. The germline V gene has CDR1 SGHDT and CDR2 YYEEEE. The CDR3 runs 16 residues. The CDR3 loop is CASSLGDRALTDTQYF. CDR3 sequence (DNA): TGTGCCAGCAGCTTAGGCGACAGGGCCTTGACAGATACGCAGTATTTT.

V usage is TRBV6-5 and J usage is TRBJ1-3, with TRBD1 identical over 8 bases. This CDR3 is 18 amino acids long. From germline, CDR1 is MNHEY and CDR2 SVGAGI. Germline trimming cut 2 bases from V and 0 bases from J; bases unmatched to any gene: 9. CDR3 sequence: CASSYSRTGFNSGNTIYF. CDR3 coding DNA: TGTGCCAGCAGTTACAGTAGGACAGGGTTCAACTCTGGAAACACCATATATTTT.

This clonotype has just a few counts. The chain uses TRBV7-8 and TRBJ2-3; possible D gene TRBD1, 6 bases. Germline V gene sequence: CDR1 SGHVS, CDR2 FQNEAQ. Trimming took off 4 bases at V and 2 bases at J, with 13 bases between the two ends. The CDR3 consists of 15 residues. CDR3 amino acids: CASSSMTGTTDTQYF. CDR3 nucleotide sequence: TGTGCCAGCAGCTCAATGACAGGAACCACAGATACGCAGTATTTT.

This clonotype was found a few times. CDR3 sequence (DNA): TGCAGTGCTAGAGACGCCGCGGGAGCCAGCGAGCAGTACTTC. It translates to CSARDAAGASEQYF. This rearrangement joins TRBV20-1 to TRBJ2-7; TRBD2 agrees at 7 bases. Per germline, CDR1 DFQATT and CDR2 SNEGSKA (reference sequence). CDR3 length equals 14 residues. The ends lost 0 bases at V and 6 bases at J; junction bases unmatched: 8.

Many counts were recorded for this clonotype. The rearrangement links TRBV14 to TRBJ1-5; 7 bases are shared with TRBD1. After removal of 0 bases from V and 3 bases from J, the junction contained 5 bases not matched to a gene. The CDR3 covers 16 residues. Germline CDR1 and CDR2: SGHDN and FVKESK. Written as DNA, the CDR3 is TGTGCCAGCAGCCAAGATGACAGGGTTTCCAATCAGCCCCAGCATTTT. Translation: CASSQDDRVSNQPQHF.

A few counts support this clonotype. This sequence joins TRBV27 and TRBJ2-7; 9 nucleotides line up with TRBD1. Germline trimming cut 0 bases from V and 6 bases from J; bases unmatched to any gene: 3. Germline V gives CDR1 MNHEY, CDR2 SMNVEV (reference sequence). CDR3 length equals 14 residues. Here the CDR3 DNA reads TGTGCCAGCAGTTTATCGAACAGGGGGCCCGAGCAGTACTTC. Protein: CASSLSNRGPEQYF.